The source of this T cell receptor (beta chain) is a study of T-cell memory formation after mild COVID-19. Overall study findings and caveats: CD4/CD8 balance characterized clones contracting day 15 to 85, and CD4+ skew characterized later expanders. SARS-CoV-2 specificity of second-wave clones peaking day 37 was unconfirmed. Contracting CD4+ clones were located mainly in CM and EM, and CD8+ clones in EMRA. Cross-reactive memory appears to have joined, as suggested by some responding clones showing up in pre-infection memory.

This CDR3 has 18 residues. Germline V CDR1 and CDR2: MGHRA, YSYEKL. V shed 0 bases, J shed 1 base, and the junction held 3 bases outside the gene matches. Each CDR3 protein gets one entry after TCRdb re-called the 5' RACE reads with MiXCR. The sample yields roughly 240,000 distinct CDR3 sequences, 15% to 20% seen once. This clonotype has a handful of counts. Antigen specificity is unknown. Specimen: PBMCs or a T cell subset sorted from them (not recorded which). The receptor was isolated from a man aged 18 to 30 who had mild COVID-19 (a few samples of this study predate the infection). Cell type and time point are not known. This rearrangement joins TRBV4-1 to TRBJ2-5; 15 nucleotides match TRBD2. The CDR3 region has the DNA TGCGCCAGCAGCCAAGATAGGGGACTAGCGGGGGGCCAAGAGACCCAGTACTTC. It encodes CASSQDRGLAGGQETQYF.